The clone carrying this T cell receptor beta chain turned up a few times. Its antigen is not known. These data are taken from a study of CD8+ T cells in alopecia areata. Study-wide context: Patients in the study were on tofacitinib for 6 to 18 months, then off it for 6 months.

Study-level findings and limits: Scalp lesions, especially in alopecia totalis/universalis, had higher clonality than normal scalp.

The treatment here: oral pan-JAK inhibitor, 5-10 mg twice daily. Alopecia areata patients had lesional scalp punch biopsies and peripheral blood taken from them. This CDR3 contains 14 residues. CDR1 SGDLS and CDR2 YYNGEE come from the germline V gene. V lost 7 bases and J lost 1, with 14 bases in between. Extraction and reverse transcription of RNA yielded cDNA as the sequencing template. Clones were sequenced by immunoSEQ multiplex PCR, and TCRdb holds only the in-frame ones, with some missing. Of 150,000 to 200,000 clones in the sample, roughly 60% were seen once. This chain joins TRBV9 and TRBJ1-1; TRBD1 is a possible D gene (5 bases). This TCR was sampled from a human donor with alopecia areata. Sequencing used CD4+ T cells sorted from blood, obtained at approximately week 61, from a patient treated with tofacitinib. The CDR3 nucleotides read TGTGCCAGCGGTCAGGGACGGAGGAACACTGAAGCTTTCTTT. Translating gives CASGQGRRNTEAFF.